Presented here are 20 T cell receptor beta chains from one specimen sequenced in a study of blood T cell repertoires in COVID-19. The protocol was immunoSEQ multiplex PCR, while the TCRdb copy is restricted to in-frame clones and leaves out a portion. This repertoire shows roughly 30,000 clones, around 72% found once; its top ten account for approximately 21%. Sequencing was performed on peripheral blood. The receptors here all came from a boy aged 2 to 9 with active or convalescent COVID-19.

For the CDR3, the DNA is TGTGCCAGCAGCTTAGTCGACAGGACCAACGCGCAGTTCTTC. It codes for CASSLVDRTNAQFF. The V gene is TRBV7-2, the J gene TRBJ2-1; TRBD1 is a possible D gene (6 bases). Trimming took off 1 base at V and 12 bases at J, with 16 bases between the two ends. The germline V gene has CDR1 SGHTA and CDR2 FQGNSA. This CDR3 has 14 residues.

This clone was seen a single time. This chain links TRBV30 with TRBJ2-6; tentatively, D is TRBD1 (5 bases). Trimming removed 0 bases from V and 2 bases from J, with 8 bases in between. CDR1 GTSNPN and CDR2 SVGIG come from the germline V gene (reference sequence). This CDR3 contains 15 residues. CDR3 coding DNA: TGTGCCTGGAGTGTTAGGGGCGCTGGGGCCAACGTCCTGACTTTC. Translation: CAWSVRGAGANVLTF. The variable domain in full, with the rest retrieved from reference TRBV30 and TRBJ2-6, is SQTIHQWPATLVQPVGSPLSLECTVEGTSNPNLYWYRQAAGRGLQLLFYSVGIGQISSEVPQNLSASRPQDRQFILSSKKLLLSDSGFYLCAWSVRGAGANVLTFGAGSRLTVL.

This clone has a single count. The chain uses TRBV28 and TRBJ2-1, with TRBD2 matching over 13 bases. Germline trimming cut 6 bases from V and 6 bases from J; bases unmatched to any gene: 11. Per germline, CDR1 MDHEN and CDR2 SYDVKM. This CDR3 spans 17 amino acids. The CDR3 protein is CASSQQILAGGANEQFF. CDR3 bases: TGTGCCAGCAGCCAACAAATACTAGCGGGAGGGGCCAATGAGCAGTTCTTC.

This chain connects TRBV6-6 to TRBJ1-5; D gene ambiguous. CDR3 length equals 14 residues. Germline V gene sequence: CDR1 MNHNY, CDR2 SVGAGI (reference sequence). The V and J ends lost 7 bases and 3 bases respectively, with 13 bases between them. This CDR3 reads CASTPPGNNQPQHF. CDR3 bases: TGTGCCAGCACCCCCCCTGGCAACAATCAGCCCCAGCATTTT.

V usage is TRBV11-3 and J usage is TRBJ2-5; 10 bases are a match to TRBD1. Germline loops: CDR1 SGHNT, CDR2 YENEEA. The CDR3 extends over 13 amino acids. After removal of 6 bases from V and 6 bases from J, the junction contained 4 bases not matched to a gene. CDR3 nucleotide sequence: TGTGCCAGCAGTGGGGGACAGGGGAAGACCCAGTACTTC. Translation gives CASSGGQGKTQYF.

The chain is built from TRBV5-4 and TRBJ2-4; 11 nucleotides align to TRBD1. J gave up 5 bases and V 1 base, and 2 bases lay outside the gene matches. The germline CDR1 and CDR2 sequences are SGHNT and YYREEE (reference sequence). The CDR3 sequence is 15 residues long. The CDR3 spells CASSLQDRGQNIQYF. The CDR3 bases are TGTGCCAGCAGCTTGCAGGACAGGGGGCAAAACATTCAGTACTTC.

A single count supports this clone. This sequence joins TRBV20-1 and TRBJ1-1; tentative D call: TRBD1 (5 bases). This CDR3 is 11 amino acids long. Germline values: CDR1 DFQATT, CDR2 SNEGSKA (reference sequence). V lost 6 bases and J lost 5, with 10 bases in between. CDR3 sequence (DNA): TGCAGTGCGCCAGGGCGTACTGAAGCTTTCTTT. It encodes CSAPGRTEAFF.

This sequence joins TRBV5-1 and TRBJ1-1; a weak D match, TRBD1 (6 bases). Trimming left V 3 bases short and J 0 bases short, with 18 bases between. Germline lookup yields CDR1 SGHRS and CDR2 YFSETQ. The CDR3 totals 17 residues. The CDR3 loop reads CASSWGPLTGMNTEAFF. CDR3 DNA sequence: TGCGCCAGCAGCTGGGGGCCGTTGACTGGCATGAACACTGAAGCTTTCTTT.

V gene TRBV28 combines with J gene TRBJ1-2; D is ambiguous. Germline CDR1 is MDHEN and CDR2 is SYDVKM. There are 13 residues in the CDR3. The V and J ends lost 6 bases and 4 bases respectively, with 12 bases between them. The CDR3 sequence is CASRPGPLYGYTF. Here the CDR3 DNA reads TGTGCCAGCAGACCTGGGCCCCTCTATGGCTACACCTTC.

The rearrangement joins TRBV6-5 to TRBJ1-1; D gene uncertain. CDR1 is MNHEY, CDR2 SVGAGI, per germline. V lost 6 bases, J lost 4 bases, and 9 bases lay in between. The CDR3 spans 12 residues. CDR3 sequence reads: CASSKRGTEAFF. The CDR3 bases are TGTGCCAGCAGCAAGCGGGGCACTGAAGCTTTCTTT.

The CDR3 spells CASSHPTGAINYNEQFF. In nucleotides, the CDR3 is TGTGCCAGCAGCCACCCCACAGGAGCTATTAACTACAATGAGCAGTTCTTC. The genes are TRBV3-1 (or the pseudogene TRBV3-2) and TRBJ2-1; tentative D call: TRBD1 (5 bases). Trimming cost V 3 bases and J 3 bases, with 18 bases left between them. This CDR3 has 17 residues. Per the germline V gene, CDR1 is LGHDT and CDR2 is YNNKEL (reference sequence).

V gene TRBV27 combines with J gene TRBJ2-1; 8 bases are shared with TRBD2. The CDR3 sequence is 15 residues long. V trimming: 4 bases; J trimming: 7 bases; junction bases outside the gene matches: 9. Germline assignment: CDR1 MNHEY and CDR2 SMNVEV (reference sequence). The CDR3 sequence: CASSSRGGLYNEQFF. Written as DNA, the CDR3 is TGTGCCAGCAGTTCCCGGGGGGGCCTATATAATGAGCAGTTCTTC.

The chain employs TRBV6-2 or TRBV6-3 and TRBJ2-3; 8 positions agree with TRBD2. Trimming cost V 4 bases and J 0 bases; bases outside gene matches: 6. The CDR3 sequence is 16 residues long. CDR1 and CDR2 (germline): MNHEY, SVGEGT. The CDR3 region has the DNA TGTGCCAGCAGTTGGCGACTAGCGTCTAGCACAGATACGCAGTATTTT. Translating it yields CASSWRLASSTDTQYF.

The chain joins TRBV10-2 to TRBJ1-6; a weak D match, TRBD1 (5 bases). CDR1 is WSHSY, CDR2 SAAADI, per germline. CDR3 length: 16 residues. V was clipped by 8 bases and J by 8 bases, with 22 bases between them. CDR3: CASSHRGGSFDSPLHF. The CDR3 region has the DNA TGCGCCAGCTCCCACCGGGGGGGATCTTTCGATTCACCCCTCCACTTT.

For the CDR3, the DNA is TGTGCCAGCAGCTCCCGTGCGGCGGCGCCCTACGAGCAGTACTTC. As protein: CASSSRAAAPYEQYF. The chain recombines TRBV7-9 with TRBJ2-7, with D hard to call. V shed 4 bases and J shed 2 bases, with 15 bases lying between them. CDR3 size: 15 residues. Germline V gene data show CDR1 as SEHNR and CDR2 as FQNEAQ (reference sequence).

The CDR3 nucleotides read TGTGCCAGTAGGTTGGGGCAGAACACTGAAGCTTTCTTT. Its protein is CASRLGQNTEAFF. The V call is TRBV19, the J call TRBJ1-1; D possibly corresponds to TRBD1 (5 bases). V was trimmed by 6 bases and J by 1 base, leaving 9 bases between them. CDR3 length: 13 amino acids. Germline lookup yields CDR1 LNHDA and CDR2 SQIVND (reference sequence).

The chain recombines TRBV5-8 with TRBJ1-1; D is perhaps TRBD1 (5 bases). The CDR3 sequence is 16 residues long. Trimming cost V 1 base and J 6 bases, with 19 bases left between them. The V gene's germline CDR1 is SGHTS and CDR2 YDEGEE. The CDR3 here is CASSLYIPSKGAEAFF. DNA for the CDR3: TGTGCCAGCAGCTTGTACATACCCTCCAAAGGGGCTGAAGCTTTCTTT.

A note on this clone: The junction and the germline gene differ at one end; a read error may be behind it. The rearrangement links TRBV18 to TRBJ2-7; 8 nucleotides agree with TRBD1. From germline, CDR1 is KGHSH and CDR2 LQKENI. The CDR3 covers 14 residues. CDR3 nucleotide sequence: TGTGCCAGCTCACCCTCGTCTTTCGACAGGGGAACCTTATTC. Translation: CASSPSSFDRGTLF. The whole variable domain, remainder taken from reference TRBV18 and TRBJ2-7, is NAGVMQNPRHLVRRRGQEARLRCSPMKGHSHVYWYRQLPEEGLKFMVYLQKENIIDESGMPKERFSAEFPKEGPSILRIQQVVRGDSAAYFCASSPSSFDRGTLFGPGTRLTVT.

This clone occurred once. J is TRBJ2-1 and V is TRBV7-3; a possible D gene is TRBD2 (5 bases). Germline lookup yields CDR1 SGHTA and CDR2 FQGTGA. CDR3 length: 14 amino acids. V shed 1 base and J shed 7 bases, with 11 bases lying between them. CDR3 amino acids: CASSLNVGSNEQFF. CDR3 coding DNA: TGTGCCAGCAGCTTAAATGTGGGGAGTAATGAGCAGTTCTTC.

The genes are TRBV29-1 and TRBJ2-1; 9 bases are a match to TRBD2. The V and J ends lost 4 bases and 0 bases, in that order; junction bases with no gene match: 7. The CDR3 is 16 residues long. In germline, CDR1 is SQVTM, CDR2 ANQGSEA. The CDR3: CSVVLAGPSSYNEQFF. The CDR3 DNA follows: TGCAGCGTTGTACTAGCGGGCCCTAGCTCCTACAATGAGCAGTTCTTC.